The source of this TCR beta chain is a study of neurological immune-mediated disorders. Using its own MiXCR run on the 5' RACE reads, TCRdb lists one record per CDR3 protein. The table shows around 69,000 distinct CDR3 sequences, with around 3% occurring only once. This clonotype was seen at least ten times. The CDR3 contains 14 residues. V was cut by 7 bases and J by 4 bases, with 16 bases left in between. Sequencing was performed on PBMCs. The origin of this receptor is a man aged 35 to 55 with multiple sclerosis. The chain joins TRBV12-3 or TRBV12-4 to TRBJ1-1, with D perhaps TRBD1 (6 bases). CDR3 nucleotides: TGTGCCAGCACCTCAGGGGCCGTTGGCACTGAAGCTTTCTTT. Its protein product is CASTSGAVGTEAFF.